The 8 T cell receptor beta chains reported below all come from one sample, sequenced in a study of blood T cell repertoires in COVID-19. Sequencing was performed with immunoSEQ multiplex PCR; in TCRdb, only in-frame clones are kept and a portion is missing. The table shows 88,000 or so clones, with 65% to 90% occurring only once. Sequencing was carried out using peripheral blood. Source of these receptors: a man aged 60 to 69 with acute or convalescent COVID-19.

The genes are TRBV7-2 and TRBJ2-5, with a weak D call TRBD1 (5 bases). Per the germline V gene, CDR1 is SGHTA and CDR2 is FQGNSA. Trimming pared 1 base from V and 4 bases from J, leaving 13 bases between. CDR3 size: 15 residues. The CDR3 nucleotides are TGTGCCAGCAGCTTAGACGGCAGGGTGGCAGAGACCCAGTACTTC. This translates into CASSLDGRVAETQYF.

The chain has TRBV5-1 and TRBJ2-7, with TRBD1 as a possible D gene (6 bases). The CDR3 extends over 15 amino acids. Deletions cut 0 bases from V and 4 bases from J, with 14 bases between. Germline CDR1 and CDR2: SGHRS and YFSETQ. The CDR3 here is CASSLVAGVTYEQYF. The CDR3 coding sequence is TGCGCCAGCAGCTTGGTGGCAGGGGTAACGTACGAGCAGTACTTC.

The rearrangement uses TRBV10-1 and TRBJ2-3; 11 bases agree with TRBD2. The CDR3 loop spans 15 amino acids. J was trimmed by 9 bases and V by 4 bases; bases with no gene match: 9. The V gene's germline CDR1 is WNHNN and CDR2 SYGVQD (reference sequence). CDR3 nucleotides: TGCGCCAGCAGTGGAGAACTAGCGGGGGTGGGGACGCAGTATTTT. This gives the protein CASSGELAGVGTQYF.

Only a few counts were recorded for this clone. The rearrangement joins TRBV19 to TRBJ1-4; the D gene is possibly TRBD1 (6 bases). V shed 5 bases and J shed 4 bases, with 17 bases lying between them. Germline V CDR1 and CDR2: LNHDA, SQIVND (reference sequence). CDR3 length equals 16 residues. CDR3 DNA sequence: TGTGCCAGTAGTGGGGACATTCGTGGCGGTAATGAAAAACTGTTTTTT. Amino acids: CASSGDIRGGNEKLFF.

The V call is TRBV28, the J call TRBJ1-2; no clear D. V shed 6 bases and J shed 3 bases, with 14 bases lying between them. Germline lookup yields CDR1 MDHEN and CDR2 SYDVKM. The CDR3 is 14 residues long. CDR3 nucleotides: TGTGCCAGCAGACGAACCCCGCCGGACTATGGCTACACCTTC. Its translation is CASRRTPPDYGYTF.

The chain has TRBV6-2 or TRBV6-3 and TRBJ1-2; TRBD1 might be the D (6 bases). This CDR3 contains 14 residues. The germline V gene encodes CDR1 MNHEY and CDR2 SVGEGT. Trimming shortened V by 4 bases and J by 3 bases, and 12 bases separated the two germline ends. CDR3 sequence (DNA): TGTGCCAGCAGTTTCGAGACAGGCTACTATGGCTACACCTTC. It specifies CASSFETGYYGYTF.

This clone showed up just once. The rearrangement joins TRBV3-1 (or the pseudogene TRBV3-2) to TRBJ2-7; the match to TRBD1 covers 9 bases. The CDR3 has 15 residues. With 3 bases clipped from V and 6 bases from J, the junction kept 9 bases outside the gene matches. Germline values: CDR1 LGHDT, CDR2 YNNKEL (reference sequence). The CDR3 DNA reads TGTGCCAGCAGCCAGGAGGGACAGGGAATCGGCGAGCAGTACTTC. As protein: CASSQEGQGIGEQYF.

Here the CDR3 DNA reads TGTGCCAGCTCCGGGGGCTACGAGCAGTACTTC. Translated, it gives CASSGGYEQYF. The chain couples TRBV3-1 (or the pseudogene TRBV3-2) to TRBJ2-7, with D possibly matching TRBD2 (6 bases). This CDR3 region has 11 residues. V shed 8 bases and J shed 3 bases, with 8 bases lying between them. CDR1 and CDR2 (germline): LGHDT, YNNKEL (reference sequence).